What follows are 17 T cell receptor beta chains derived from one specimen sequenced in a study of T cells in localized non-small cell lung cancer. The method was immunoSEQ multiplex PCR; TCRdb's version includes in-frame clones alone and lacks a portion of them. The repertoire holds around 26,000 clones, roughly 80% seen once, with roughly 10% in the top ten. The starting material was peripheral blood, obtained before any cancer treatment. The origin of the receptors is a man aged 35-75 years with stage III squamous cell lung carcinoma.

V usage is TRBV14 and J usage is TRBJ1-5; D gene unclear. V was clipped by 1 base and J by 3 bases, with 4 bases between them. The CDR3 is 13 amino acids. Germline V gives CDR1 SGHDN, CDR2 FVKESK. The CDR3 reads CASSQGLNQPQHF. CDR3 nucleotides: TGTGCCAGCAGCCAAGGACTCAATCAGCCCCAGCATTTT.

The V gene is TRBV6-6, the J gene TRBJ2-4, with D hard to call. CDR3 length: 11 residues. CDR1 is MNHNY, CDR2 SVGAGI, per germline (reference sequence). V was pared by 8 bases and J by 7 bases, with 9 bases between. As DNA, the CDR3 is TGTGCCAGCCGCCTAGGCAACATTCAGTACTTC. This codes for CASRLGNIQYF.

This chain links TRBV6-5 with TRBJ2-5; D is ambiguous. The germline CDR1 and CDR2 sequences are MNHEY and SVGAGI. Trimming pared 6 bases from V and 1 base from J, leaving 12 bases between. The CDR3 consists of 14 residues. CDR3 sequence (DNA): TGTGCCAGCAGCCCTAGGTGGGGCCAAGAGACCCAGTACTTC. Translation gives CASSPRWGQETQYF.

This clone has just a few counts. The J gene is TRBJ1-5, the V gene TRBV4-1; 10 nucleotides agree with TRBD1. Germline-derived CDR1 and CDR2 are MGHRA and YSYEKL. The CDR3 sequence is 16 residues long. The trim removed 4 bases at V and 3 bases at J, leaving 6 bases unmatched. CDR3 loop: CASSPGQGRINQPQHF. CDR3 DNA: TGCGCCAGCAGCCCGGGACAGGGGAGAATCAATCAGCCCCAGCATTTT.

A few counts support this clone. The chain couples TRBV5-3 to TRBJ2-1; 7 nucleotides match TRBD1. TRBV5-3 is annotated as an ORF whose role is uncertain. The CDR3 runs to 19 residues. The J segment lost 2 bases and the V segment lost 5 bases, leaving 19 bases of the junction unmatched. As DNA, the CDR3 is TGTGCCAGAAGACAAGACGACAGGGATAACTACGGGGCCTACAATGAGCAGTTCTTC. It encodes CARRQDDRDNYGAYNEQFF.

The chain links TRBV7-3 to TRBJ2-1, with 7 bases that match TRBD2. Germline CDR1 SGHTA, CDR2 FQGTGA. With 2 bases clipped from V and 1 base from J, the junction kept 5 bases outside the gene matches. This CDR3 spans 16 amino acids. As DNA, the CDR3 is TGTGCCAGCAGCTTAGCGGGAGCAAGGTCCTACAATGAGCAGTTCTTC. Protein: CASSLAGARSYNEQFF.

The genes are TRBV19 and TRBJ2-6; D not resolved. V dropped 5 bases and J dropped 0 bases, with 8 bases sitting between them. Germline V CDR1 and CDR2: LNHDA, SQIVND (reference sequence). The CDR3 runs to 15 residues. CDR3 bases: TGTGCCAGTAGTGCGGACGTCTCTGGGGCCAACGTCCTGACTTTC. Protein product: CASSADVSGANVLTF.

The genes are TRBV6-5 and TRBJ2-5; D uncertain. Germline V CDR1 and CDR2: MNHEY, SVGAGI. There are 13 residues in the CDR3. With 4 bases removed from V and 2 bases from J, the gap between germline ends came to 8 bases. The CDR3 loop is CASSLGPQETQYF. CDR3 DNA sequence: TGTGCCAGCAGTTTAGGACCTCAAGAGACCCAGTACTTC.

The chain combines TRBV4-1 with TRBJ1-1, with no clear D. CDR1 MGHRA and CDR2 YSYEKL come from the germline V gene. V shed 2 bases and J shed 4 bases, with 5 bases lying between them. This CDR3 is 12 amino acids long. CDR3 nucleotides: TGCGCCAGCAGCCAAATCAGCACTGAAGCTTTCTTT. Encoded protein: CASSQISTEAFF.

Here the CDR3 DNA reads TGTGCCAGCAGCAAAGGGGACAAATACCGGGACAGGGGGGATCCGGGGACAGATACGCAGTATTTT. It yields the protein CASSKGDKYRDRGDPGTDTQYF. This chain joins TRBV21-1 and TRBJ2-3; no DNA check was done on the table's D call, TRBD1. TRBV21-1 counts as a pseudogene. The CDR3 length is 22 residues.

V and J are TRBV9 and TRBJ2-5, with D possibly being TRBD2 (6 bases). Trimming pared 2 bases from V and 4 bases from J, leaving 15 bases between. The germline gives CDR1 SGDLS, CDR2 YYNGEE. The CDR3 has 15 residues. The CDR3 DNA reads as TGTGCCAGCAGCGTTCTCGGCGGGAAGGGAGAGACCCAGTACTTC. Amino acids: CASSVLGGKGETQYF.

The sample holds a few counts of this clone. The J gene is TRBJ1-6, the V gene TRBV21-1; the table calls TRBD1, which could not be checked here. TRBV21-1 is given as a pseudogene. This CDR3 is built from 15 residues. The CDR3 sequence is CASTPRDSDNSPLHF. In DNA, the CDR3 is TGTGCCAGCACCCCGAGGGACAGCGATAATTCACCCCTCCACTTT.

This chain connects TRBV7-9 to TRBJ2-2; D is perhaps TRBD1 or TRBD2 (5 bases each). V was cut by 2 bases and J by 6 bases, with 13 bases left in between. The CDR3 consists of 15 residues. Germline loops: CDR1 SEHNR, CDR2 FQNEAQ (reference sequence). DNA of the CDR3: TGTGCCAGCAGCTTATTGGCAGGGACCGCCGGGGAGCTGTTTTTT. Residues: CASSLLAGTAGELFF.

This chain uses TRBV7-9 with TRBJ1-1; D gene uncertain. V lost 1 base and J lost 1, with 13 bases in between. Germline V gives CDR1 SEHNR, CDR2 FQNEAQ (reference sequence). This CDR3 contains 16 residues. The CDR3 DNA reads as TGTGCCAGCAGCTTAGAAGGCGTCCGGGGGAACACTGAAGCTTTCTTT. Translating it yields CASSLEGVRGNTEAFF. Full variable domain (missing parts from reference TRBV7-9 and TRBJ1-1): DTGVSQNPRHKITKRGQNVTFRCDPISEHNRLYWYRQTLGQGPEFLTYFQNEAQLEKSRLLSDRFSAERPKGSFSTLEIQRTEQGDSAMYLCASSLEGVRGNTEAFFGQGTRLTVV.

The genes are TRBV18 and TRBJ1-5; TRBD1 is a possible D gene (5 bases). Germline-derived CDR1 and CDR2 are KGHSH and LQKENI. The CDR3 is 13 amino acids. V lost 3 bases and J 6 bases, leaving 9 bases between the germline ends. CDR3 region: CASSPRGLQPQHF. In DNA, the CDR3 is TGTGCCAGCTCACCGCGGGGACTTCAGCCCCAGCATTTT.

The V gene is TRBV9, the J gene TRBJ1-1; the match to TRBD1 covers 8 bases. The CDR3 is 15 residues long. The germline V gene encodes CDR1 SGDLS and CDR2 YYNGEE. Losses at the gene ends were 2 bases for V and 5 bases for J; bases not matched to a gene: 8. CDR3 coding DNA: TGTGCCAGCAGCGTTCGTGACAGGGGTGTAACTGAAGCTTTCTTT. Translating it yields CASSVRDRGVTEAFF.

The chain recombines TRBV30 with TRBJ1-5; no clear D gene. Germline CDR1 GTSNPN, CDR2 SVGIG (reference sequence). Trimming left V 2 bases short and J 7 bases short, with 12 bases between. CDR3 length equals 13 residues. The CDR3 DNA reads TGTGCCTGGAGTATTTCACTTGGCCAGCCCCAGCATTTT. It translates to CAWSISLGQPQHF.